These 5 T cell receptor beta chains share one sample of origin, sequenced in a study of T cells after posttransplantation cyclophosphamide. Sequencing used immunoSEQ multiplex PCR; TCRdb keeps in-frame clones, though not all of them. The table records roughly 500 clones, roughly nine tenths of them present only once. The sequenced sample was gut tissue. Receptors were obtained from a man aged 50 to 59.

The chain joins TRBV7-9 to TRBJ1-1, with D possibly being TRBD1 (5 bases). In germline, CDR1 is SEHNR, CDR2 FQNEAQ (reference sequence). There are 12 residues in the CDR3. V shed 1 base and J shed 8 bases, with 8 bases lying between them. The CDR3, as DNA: TGTGCCAGCAGCTTAGTAGGGGCCGAAGCTTTCTTT. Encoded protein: CASSLVGAEAFF.

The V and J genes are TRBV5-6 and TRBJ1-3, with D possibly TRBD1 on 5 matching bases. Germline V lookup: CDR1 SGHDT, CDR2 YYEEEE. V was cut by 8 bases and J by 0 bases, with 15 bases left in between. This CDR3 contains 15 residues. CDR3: CASSIQGLSGNTIYF. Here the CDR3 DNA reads TGTGCCAGTAGCATCCAGGGCCTCTCTGGAAACACCATATATTTT.

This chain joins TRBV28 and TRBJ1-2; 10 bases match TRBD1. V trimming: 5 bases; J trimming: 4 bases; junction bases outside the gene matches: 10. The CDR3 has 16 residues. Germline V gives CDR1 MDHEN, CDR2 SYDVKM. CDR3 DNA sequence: TGTGCCAGCAGTCACAGACAGGGGGCAGGTGTCTATGGCTACACCTTC. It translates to CASSHRQGAGVYGYTF.

For the CDR3, the DNA is TGTGCCAGCAGCTTAGCTCAGGGTTCGGATGAAAAACTGTTTTTT. Amino acid sequence: CASSLAQGSDEKLFF. The J gene is TRBJ1-4, the V gene TRBV7-9, with a possible D match to TRBD1 (5 bases). The V and J ends lost 0 bases and 6 bases respectively, with 11 bases between them. The CDR3 is 15 residues long. Germline values: CDR1 SEHNR, CDR2 FQNEAQ (reference sequence).

CDR3 sequence: CASTGLAGGPDTQYF. The CDR3 nucleotides read TGCGCCAGCACTGGACTAGCGGGAGGGCCTGATACGCAGTATTTT. J is TRBJ2-3 and V is TRBV5-1; TRBD2 aligns across 15 bases. V shed 6 bases, J shed 6 bases, and the junction held 5 bases outside the gene matches. The CDR3 is made up of 15 amino acids. Germline CDR1 and CDR2: SGHRS and YFSETQ.